The T cell receptor (beta chain) under discussion was sequenced for a study of regulatory T cells in long-lasting Graves disease. Study details: Antithyroid drug exposure in newly diagnosed Graves' patients had lasted under 3 months. Broader study findings: Lower TCR diversity was seen in persistent Graves' patients than in newly diagnosed ones.

CDR3-region Arm-PCR and iRepertoire HTBI primers produced the TCR beta libraries. Original methodology: Identified across the samples were some 67 TRBV segments and more than twelve TRBJ segments. TCRdb called the multiplex PCR reads again in MiXCR, with one record for every CDR3 protein. The V and J calls follow TCRdb's processing rather than the paper's. The sample holds 500,000 or so distinct CDR3 sequences, under 20% seen once. This clonotype was counted ten times or more. Its target is unknown. The ends lost 8 bases at V and 4 bases at J; junction bases unmatched: 10. CDR3 length: 15 residues. Time point reported: newly diagnosed GD, antithyroid drugs for less than 3 months. Scientists built the TCR library using RNA that was extracted from PBMCs. The same specimen was also included in a second study, on T cells in Graves' hyperthyroidism and ophthalmopathy. Per that study: Most clonotypes expanded in the thyroid (above 0.001) were also present in blood.

This chain uses TRBV12-3 or TRBV12-4 with TRBJ2-3, with 9 bases aligning to TRBD2. This specimen was peripheral blood mononuclear cells (PBMCs), taken at new diagnosis, from a patient treated with antithyroid drugs. The TCR was taken from a man aged 35 to 55 with Graves disease. The CDR3 sequence: CASRYSGRLADTQYF. CDR3 DNA: TGTGCCAGCCGCTATAGCGGGAGATTGGCAGATACGCAGTATTTT.